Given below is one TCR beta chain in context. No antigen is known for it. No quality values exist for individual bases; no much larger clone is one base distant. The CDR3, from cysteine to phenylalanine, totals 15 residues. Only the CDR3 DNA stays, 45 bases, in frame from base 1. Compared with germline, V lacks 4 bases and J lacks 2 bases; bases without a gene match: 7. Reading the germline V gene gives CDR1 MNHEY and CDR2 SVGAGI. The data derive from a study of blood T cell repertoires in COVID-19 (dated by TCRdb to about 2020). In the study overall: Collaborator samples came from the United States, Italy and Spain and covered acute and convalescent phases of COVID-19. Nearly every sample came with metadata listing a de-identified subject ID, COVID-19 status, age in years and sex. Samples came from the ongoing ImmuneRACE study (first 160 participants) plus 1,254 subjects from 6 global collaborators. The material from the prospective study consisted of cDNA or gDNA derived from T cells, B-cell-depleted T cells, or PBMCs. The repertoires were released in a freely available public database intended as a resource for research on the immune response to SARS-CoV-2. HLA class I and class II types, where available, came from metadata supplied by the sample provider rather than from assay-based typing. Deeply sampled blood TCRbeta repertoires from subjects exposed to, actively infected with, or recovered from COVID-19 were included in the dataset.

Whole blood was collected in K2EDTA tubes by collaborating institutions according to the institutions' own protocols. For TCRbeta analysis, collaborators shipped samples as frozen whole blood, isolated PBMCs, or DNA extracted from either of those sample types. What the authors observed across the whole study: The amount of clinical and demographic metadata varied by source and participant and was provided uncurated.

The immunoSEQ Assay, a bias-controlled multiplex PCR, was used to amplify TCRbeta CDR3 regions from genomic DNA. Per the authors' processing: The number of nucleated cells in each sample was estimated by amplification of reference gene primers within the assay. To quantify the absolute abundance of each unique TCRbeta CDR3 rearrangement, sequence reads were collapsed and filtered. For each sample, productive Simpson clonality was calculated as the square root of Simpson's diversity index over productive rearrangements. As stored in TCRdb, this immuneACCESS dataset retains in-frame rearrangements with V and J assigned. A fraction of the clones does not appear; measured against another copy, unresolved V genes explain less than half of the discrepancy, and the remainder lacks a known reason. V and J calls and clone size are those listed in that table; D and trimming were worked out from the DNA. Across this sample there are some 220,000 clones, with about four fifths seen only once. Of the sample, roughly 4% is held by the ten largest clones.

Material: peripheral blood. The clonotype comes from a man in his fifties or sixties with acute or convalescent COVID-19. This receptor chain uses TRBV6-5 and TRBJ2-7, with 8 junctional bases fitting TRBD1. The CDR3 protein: CASSSSAGQAYEQYF. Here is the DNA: TGTGCCAGCAGTTCTAGTGCGGGACAGGCCTACGAGCAGTACTTC.